These 17 T cell receptor beta chains originate from one sample sequenced in a study of T cells in Graves' hyperthyroidism and ophthalmopathy. What was amplified from RNA transcripts were TCR beta CDR3 regions. First-round RT-PCR targeting the TCR CDR3 was performed with the HTBI primer set. TCRdb re-analysed the multiplex PCR reads in MiXCR, keeping a single row per CDR3 protein. The table lists about 260,000 distinct CDR3 sequences, 16% of them singletons, with 25% to 30% in the top ten. Material for sequencing was blood. Receptors originate from a woman younger than 35 with Graves' ophthalmopathy.

This clonotype was detected many times. The chain joins TRBV2 to TRBJ1-6; D unresolved. The CDR3 is made up of 13 amino acids. Germline V gives CDR1 SNHLY, CDR2 FYNNEI. Trimming took off 8 bases at V and 0 bases at J, with 5 bases between the two ends. The CDR3 nucleotides are TGTGCCAGCGGGAGCTCCTATAATTCACCCCTCCACTTT. This sequence encodes CASGSSYNSPLHF.

This clonotype has a count of ten or more. V gene TRBV24-1 combines with J gene TRBJ2-1; 10 bases align to TRBD2. V dropped 3 bases and J dropped 6; count of bases not matched to a gene: 10. The CDR3 covers 17 residues. In germline, CDR1 is KGHDR, CDR2 SFDVKD. This CDR3 reads CATSDAEGLALFNEQFF. Here the CDR3 DNA reads TGTGCCACCAGTGATGCGGAGGGACTAGCGCTATTCAATGAGCAGTTCTTC.

The gene calls are TRBV6-2 or TRBV6-3 and TRBJ2-1; TRBD2 agrees at 15 bases. After removal of 6 bases from V and 4 bases from J, the junction contained 7 bases not matched to a gene. Germline-derived CDR1 and CDR2 are MNHEY and SVGEGT. The CDR3 runs to 17 residues. CDR3 protein: CASRRRTSGGDYNEQFF. In DNA, the CDR3 is TGTGCCAGCAGACGTCGGACTAGCGGGGGGGATTACAATGAGCAGTTCTTC.

The chain combines TRBV5-1 with TRBJ2-1; D may be TRBD2 (7 bases). This CDR3 has 14 residues. Germline V gene sequence: CDR1 SGHRS, CDR2 YFSETQ. Between the trimmed V and J ends, which lost 0 bases and 6 bases, there was a span of 10 bases. The CDR3 coding sequence is TGCGCCAGCAGCTTGGGAAGGGGGGGCAATGAGCAGTTCTTC. The encoded protein is CASSLGRGGNEQFF.

This clonotype has at least ten counts. The rearrangement joins TRBV5-6 to TRBJ2-7; the D is unclear. Per the germline V gene, CDR1 is SGHDT and CDR2 is YYEEEE. The V end lost 1 base, the J end lost 6 bases, and 17 bases lay between the germline ends. The CDR3 is made up of 15 amino acids. The CDR3 loop is CASSLQTSLPAEQYF. DNA of the CDR3: TGTGCCAGCAGCTTGCAGACATCCTTACCGGCCGAGCAGTACTTC.

This chain links TRBV28 with TRBJ1-5; 9 bases align to TRBD1. V lost 5 bases and J lost 7; bases outside the gene matches: 12. In germline, CDR1 is MDHEN, CDR2 SYDVKM. CDR3 length: 16 residues. CDR3 DNA: TGTGCCAGCAGTCCCCGGGGACAGGGAAGTCGGCAGCCCCAGCATTTT. Protein: CASSPRGQGSRQPQHF.

This clonotype appeared many times. The chain has TRBV7-3 and TRBJ2-2; 8 positions agree with TRBD1. There are 15 residues in the CDR3. From germline, CDR1 is SGHTA and CDR2 FQGTGA. Trimming at V came to 5 bases and at J to 6 bases, leaving 8 bases not matched to a gene. The CDR3: CASSPGGALSGELFF. In nucleotides, the CDR3 is TGTGCCAGCAGCCCAGGGGGCGCATTGTCCGGGGAGCTGTTTTTT. Filled out from reference TRBV7-3 and TRBJ2-2, the complete variable domain reads GAGVSQTPSNKVTEKGKYVELRCDPISGHTALYWYRQSLGQGPEFLIYFQGTGAADDSGLPNDRFFAVRPEGSVSTLKIQRTERGDSAVYLCASSPGGALSGELFFGEGSRLTVL.

This clonotype was seen at least ten times. V usage is TRBV11-2 and J usage is TRBJ1-1, with D perhaps matching TRBD1 (5 bases). CDR1 and CDR2 from the germline V gene are SGHAT and FQNNGV. Between the trimmed V and J ends, which lost 5 bases and 1 base, there was a span of 11 bases. CDR3 length equals 14 residues. In DNA form, the CDR3 reads TGTGCCAGCAGCCCTCGGGACGGGAACACTGAAGCTTTCTTT. It is translated as CASSPRDGNTEAFF.

A note on this clonotype: A clone one base away is much larger, so this may be a read error. V and J are TRBV7-6 and TRBJ1-1; unclear D gene. Germline CDR1 reads SGHVS; CDR2 reads FNYEAQ. This CDR3 is 17 amino acids long. The CDR3 sequence: CASGLRPQTWGNTEAFF. The CDR3 DNA follows: TGTGCCAGCGGCTTACGTCCCCAAACGTGGGGGAACACTGAAGCTTTCTTT.

This clonotype was recorded at least ten times. The chain joins TRBV20-1 to TRBJ2-3, with no clear D. CDR1 is DFQATT, CDR2 SNEGSKA, per germline (reference sequence). Trimming removed 2 bases from V and 0 bases from J, with 6 bases in between. The CDR3 sequence is 13 residues long. The CDR3: CSARHRSTDTQYF. CDR3 in DNA: TGCAGTGCTAGACATCGGAGCACAGATACGCAGTATTTT.

This clonotype was picked up many times. V usage is TRBV5-1 and J usage is TRBJ1-1; D remains ambiguous. CDR1 and CDR2 (germline): SGHRS, YFSETQ. V was trimmed by 4 bases and J by 0 bases, leaving 10 bases between them. The CDR3 runs 14 residues. The CDR3 loop is CASSPTGMNTEAFF. Here the CDR3 DNA reads TGCGCCAGCAGCCCCACGGGTATGAACACTGAAGCTTTCTTT.

A few counts support this clonotype. V is TRBV20-1 and J is TRBJ2-3; 11 nucleotides align to TRBD2. The J segment lost 2 bases and the V segment lost 3 bases, leaving 7 bases of the junction unmatched. CDR3 length: 16 amino acids. Germline assignment: CDR1 DFQATT and CDR2 SNEGSKA (reference sequence). For the CDR3, the DNA is TGCAGTGCTAGGGGCCTAGCGGGGGGACCCACAGATACGCAGTATTTT. This translates into CSARGLAGGPTDTQYF.

This clonotype was recorded many times. The rearrangement joins TRBV6-1 to TRBJ2-1; TRBD2 matches 8 bases. With 7 bases clipped from V and 6 bases from J, the junction kept 14 bases outside the gene matches. Germline CDR1 MNHNS, CDR2 SASEGT. The CDR3 runs 16 residues. The CDR3 sequence: CASISLGAGVANEQFF. For the CDR3, the DNA is TGTGCCAGCATTTCCTTGGGAGCGGGAGTAGCCAATGAGCAGTTCTTC.

The chain uses TRBV29-1 and TRBJ2-7, with TRBD2 matching 13 bases. Germline V CDR1 and CDR2: SQVTM, ANQGSEA. The V segment lost 6 bases and the J segment 7 bases; nucleotides outside the gene matches: 18. CDR3 size: 17 residues. The CDR3 loop reads CSVSYPGTSGAVGEQYF. The CDR3 nucleotides read TGCAGCGTCTCCTACCCCGGGACTAGCGGGGCGGTCGGAGAGCAGTACTTC.

In the case of this clonotype: A single base separates this from a much larger clone, so it may be a read error. This chain links TRBV20-1 with TRBJ2-7; D gene ambiguous. CDR1 DFQATT and CDR2 SNEGSKA come from the germline V gene (reference sequence). V was pared by 4 bases and J by 5 bases, with 12 bases between. CDR3 length equals 12 residues. This CDR3 reads CSATNWQNEQYF. Written as DNA, the CDR3 is TGCAGTGCTACCAATTGGCAAAACGAGCAGTACTTC.

This clonotype was recorded a few times. This could be a read error, since a much larger clone is one nucleotide away. The chain uses TRBV29-1 and TRBJ1-1; TRBD1 agrees at 7 bases. Germline values: CDR1 SQVTM, CDR2 ANQGSEA. The CDR3 totals 15 residues. CDR3 DNA: TGCAGCGTTGATGGGTGGAGGGGGCGCAACACTGAAGCTCTCTTT. Encoded protein: CSVDGWRGRNTEALF.

This clonotype came up many times. This chain connects TRBV2 to TRBJ1-4, with D maybe TRBD1 (6 bases). From germline, CDR1 is SNHLY and CDR2 FYNNEI. This CDR3 region has 15 residues. The V end was cut by 6 bases, the J end by 5 bases, with 16 bases between. CDR3 in DNA: TGTGCCAGCAGGGGCCAGGGGTCACCGAATGAAAAACTGTTTTTT. This gives the protein CASRGQGSPNEKLFF.